This T cell receptor beta chain was recovered during a study of radiotherapy plus CTLA-4 blockade in lung cancer. Across the whole study: There were objective responses in roughly 18% of patients, and 31% had disease control.

The CDR3 is 15 residues long. Trimming took 7 bases from V and 6 from J; bases not matched to a gene: 12. Germline V gene data show CDR1 as MDHEN and CDR2 as SYDVKM. Libraries were prepared by immunoSEQ multiplex PCR; TCRdb keeps only in-frame clonotypes and omits some of them. This table holds 40,000 to 50,000 clones, approximately 78% found once. The sequencing here drew on peripheral blood, taken from a patient treated with radiotherapy plus ipilimumab. The receptor was derived from a human donor with non-small cell lung cancer who had stable disease on radiotherapy plus ipilimumab. The rearrangement joins TRBV28 to TRBJ2-1, with 7 bases identical to TRBD2. DNA for the CDR3: TGTGCCAGCAAGTCTGACAGCGGGAATCGCAATGAGCAGTTCTTC. Its protein product is CASKSDSGNRNEQFF.